This section outlines one TCR beta chain sequence together with its context. It lacks a known antigen. Base qualities are not provided; no much larger clone lies one nucleotide away. The record originates from a study of cytomegalovirus exposure and HLA in healthy donors (dated by TCRdb to 2016 to 2017). Regarding the complete study: In an earlier analysis of fewer than 750 of the donors, roughly 300 Gb of sequence data and just under 120 million unique TCR beta sequences from roughly 190 million T cells were reported. About 310 gigabases of sequencing data and approximately 84 million unique TCR sequences were included in an early release covering around 600 HLA-typed donors. Of the roughly 390 genotyped donors, more than 75% were placed in the genetic ancestry cluster associated with self-reported Caucasian donors. The aim of the study was to test whether cataloging public T cell receptors could identify signatures of past pathogen exposure. Using immunosequencing, the study profiled T cell repertoires from about 610 subjects and related those repertoires to cytomegalovirus serostatus. In addition to the first cohort of several hundred subjects, a separate validation cohort of under 150 different subjects was used. The study combined high-throughput TCR immunosequencing, statistical association of individual TCRs with disease status, and machine learning to predict cytomegalovirus infection status. A later analysis re-analyzed previously published TCR beta repertoires from 550 to 700 donors and added high-resolution HLA genotyping to study TCR occurrence patterns. Rather than using new phenotypic data, the later analysis identified candidate immune exposures from TCR beta sequences and from how often those sequences occurred across donors. To decide whether each TCR beta V gene segment behaved as functional or pseudogenic, an earlier analysis of over 500 of the donors relied on high-throughput TCR beta sequencing. Alongside the repertoire data, information on donor age, sex, ethnicity and CMV serostatus was compiled. A later genetic analysis used genome-wide SNP genotypes for about 65% of the 666 donors, treating that subset as a discovery cohort. All discovery cohort repertoires had been generated using a single sequencing platform. Class I and class II HLA loci were covered by the typing at four-digit resolution. The number of donors typed differed by locus, with 629-630 for A, B, C, DRB1 and DQB1, around 560 for DQA1, 600 to 610 for DPA1, and approximately 470 for DPB1. Because of strong linkage in the cohort, four or five DR-DQ haplotypes were treated as single units for association and clustering. Across 398 genotyped donors of the cohort, an average of about 240,000 unique TCR beta nucleotide sequences per donor were sequenced, and roughly 20% of those sequences were non-productive. Here is what the overall study found, with its caveats: This cohort had only TCR beta chains sequenced, and the lack of alpha or paired-chain data limited which features could be detected. Most TCR sequences were seen in very few donors, while some public TCRs were found in many individuals. Because HLA typing was unavailable for some donors at each locus, only the typed subset was used in association tests. In a later analysis, 15,000 to 20,000 TCR beta sequences were associated with specific HLA alleles at a false discovery rate of 0.05. A later analysis found that HLA-associated TCR beta chains were more clonally expanded and had lower generation probabilities than equally common non-associated chains. The authors suggested that the approach could potentially be generalized to other disease states and immunological phenotypes. V-gene and J-gene trimming of TCR beta chains was associated with a missense DCLRE1C variant in a later genetic analysis, and the association was replicated in an independent cohort. When HLA alleles, especially DR and DQ, strongly co-occurred, attributing TCR associations to individual alleles was difficult. In an earlier analysis of around 600 of the donors, most TCR beta V segments appeared in productive rearrangements about 87% or about 30% of the time, broadly matching IMGT annotations. The classifier was reported to diagnose cytomegalovirus status with high specificity and sensitivity in both the original cohort and the validation cohort. For the cohort, immune exposure information was limited to CMV serostatus. Some IMGT-functional V segments, including TRBV6-2 and TRBV6-3, could not be told apart with the 87-base-pair reads, so those segments were excluded. A further reported finding was that TCR beta sequences accurately predicted the HLA-A and HLA-B alleles for most subjects in the first cohort. Around 16 rarely observed V segments, including chromosome 9 orphons, were excluded from the earlier analysis of about 600 of the donors because counts were too low. A later analysis reported that several top co-occurrence clusters appeared linked to parvovirus B19, influenza, CMV and Epstein-Barr virus. Linkage disequilibrium might explain the correlated functional status among segregating V segments, but an unknown experimental factor could not be excluded. According to a later analysis, most CMV-associated TCR beta chains appeared to be HLA-restricted, and the HLA associations seemed to be driven largely by CMV exposure. In the study, 150 to 200 TCR beta chains were listed as associated with cytomegalovirus. According to a later analysis, TCR association rates differed among HLA loci, with DRB1 alleles showing the most associated TCRs and HLA-C alleles showing the fewest. A later genetic analysis reported fewer N-insertions in productive TCRs among donors in an Asian-associated ancestry cluster than the roughly 700-donor mean. Presence/absence analyses assumed roughly uniform sequencing depth across donors, an assumption that may not hold. Three of the identified cytomegalovirus-associated TCR beta chains were confirmed in vitro to be specific for cytomegalovirus antigens. The sequencing pipeline was judged likely to have produced a cluster of highly shared sequence variants as a technical artifact.

Library preparation employed the immunoSEQ multiplex PCR assay. A mixture of 60 forward primers for TCR Vbeta segments and 13 reverse primers for TCR Jbeta segments was used in the multiplex PCR. Amplification of the CDR3 region of rearranged TCR beta genes was performed with a multiplex PCR assay on genomic DNA. Amplified TCR beta libraries were sequenced as 87-base-pair reads on the Illumina HiSeq System. From the authors' description of their analysis: A later analysis tallied 75 million to 85 million unique TCR beta chains across the 666 repertoires, and around 9.9 million of those chains were shared by two or more donors. To remove PCR and sequencing errors, raw reads were error-corrected and collapsed into unique sequences using a nearest-neighbor algorithm that merged closely related sequences. Alignment of CDR3 sequences to IMGT reference sequences was used to assign V, D and J gene segments. For a sequence to be retained, a match of at least six nucleotides was required to both a V gene segment and a J gene segment. A rearrangement counted as productive if the CDR3 had no stop codons and remained in frame with V and J, and every other rearrangement counted as non-productive. CDR3 was defined by IMGT convention, running from the second conserved V-encoded cysteine to the conserved J-encoded phenylalanine. Sequences without an unambiguous match to a single V gene segment were excluded from the earlier analysis of about 640 of the donors. An earlier analysis of just under 600 of the donors called V segments functional above 56.7% productive rearrangements and segregating when the between-donor standard deviation exceeded 5%. A statistical classification framework was built for diagnosing cytomegalovirus status from the catalog of TCR beta chain sequences. In a later analysis, V and J genes were assigned by comparing TCR nucleotide sequences against IMGT/GENE-DB human TR gene sequences. In a later analysis, CDR3 sequences and most-parsimonious VDJ recombination scenarios were assigned using the TCRdist pipeline. In a later analysis, each TCR beta chain was defined by its CDR3 amino acid sequence together with its V-gene family, and reads without a unique V-gene family were excluded. A later analysis removed 500 to 650 highly shared, low-generation-probability nucleotide sequences to deal with suspected cross-contamination and a sequencing artifact. A later analysis calculated a clonal expansion index for each public chain from normalized within-repertoire ranks of inferred template counts. In a later analysis, generation probabilities were computed with a VDJ recombination model fitted to out-of-frame rearrangements, and the resulting probabilities were checked against IGoR. In a later analysis, hypergeometric tests were used to score TCR-TCR, TCR-HLA and TCR-CMV co-occurrence, with a repertoire-size bias correction applied to TCR pairs. In a later analysis, false discovery rates were estimated by permuting HLA or CMV assignments 20 times. In a later analysis, co-occurring TCRs were grouped using DBSCAN, and TCRdist sequence similarity was added for clustering within HLA-allele-positive subsets. For co-occurrence clustering, repertoires with fewer than 30,000 or more than 120,000 public chains were excluded, along with five repertoires with anomalous nucleotide sharing. The immuneACCESS repertoire file appears here via TCRdb, limited to in-frame rearrangements. These files lack a portion of the clones; in checked studies, under half of the deficit traces to unresolved V genes, and the cause of the others is not known. V, J and clone size were drawn from that table, and D and trimming were deduced from the DNA. The sample table shows over 40,000 clones, and about 77% are seen once. The ten largest clonotypes hold 2.7% of the sample.

Trimming takes 6 bases off V and 4 bases off J; junction bases not matched to a gene: 6. Inclusive of the bounding cysteine and phenylalanine, the CDR3 is 13 residues long. Only the CDR3 portion is preserved as DNA: 39 bases, with reading frame beginning at the first base. The CDR1 and CDR2 encoded by the germline V gene are SQVTM and ANQGSEA. The cohort consisted of 650 to 850 healthy bone marrow donors. All cohort members were sampled while nominally healthy, although unrecorded immune exposures were likely present. The donor was CMV seropositive and was included in the group of approximately 300 seropositive cohort members. A peripheral blood sample was provided by each donor, and peripheral blood mononuclear cells were used for TCR beta sequencing. Genomic DNA was extracted from the blood cell samples with the Qiagen DNeasy Blood Extraction Kit.

This sequence was found in a woman between 40 and 50 years old in good health and CMV-seropositive. The sequenced material came from PBMCs. The chain was built from TRBV29-1 and TRBJ1-1, with 9 junctional bases fitting TRBD1. The CDR3 protein: CSVGTGWSTEAFF. The bases are TGCAGCGTGGGGACAGGGTGGAGCACTGAAGCTTTCTTT.